This T cell receptor (beta chain) was captured in a study of T cells after yellow fever vaccination. As for the study in general: Fractions with few cells were prepared using SMART-Seq v4 Ultra Low Input.

TCRdb processed the 5' RACE reads anew with MiXCR; each CDR3 protein has one entry. The table shows just under 600,000 distinct CDR3 sequences, with roughly 14% occurring only once. The CDR3 is made up of 13 amino acids. Per the germline V gene, CDR1 is WSHSY and CDR2 is SAAADI. Deletions cut 2 bases from V and 2 bases from J, with 7 bases between. This clonotype was seen more than once but under ten times. The sample in question was PBMCs, obtained on the day of the yellow fever booster vaccination. This receptor was obtained from a young man who received the YFV17D yellow fever vaccine. The genes are TRBV10-2 and TRBJ2-7; D call uncertain. CDR3 in DNA: TGCGCCAGCAGTGAGAGTTACCCCTACGAGCAGTACTTC. Translation gives CASSESYPYEQYF.